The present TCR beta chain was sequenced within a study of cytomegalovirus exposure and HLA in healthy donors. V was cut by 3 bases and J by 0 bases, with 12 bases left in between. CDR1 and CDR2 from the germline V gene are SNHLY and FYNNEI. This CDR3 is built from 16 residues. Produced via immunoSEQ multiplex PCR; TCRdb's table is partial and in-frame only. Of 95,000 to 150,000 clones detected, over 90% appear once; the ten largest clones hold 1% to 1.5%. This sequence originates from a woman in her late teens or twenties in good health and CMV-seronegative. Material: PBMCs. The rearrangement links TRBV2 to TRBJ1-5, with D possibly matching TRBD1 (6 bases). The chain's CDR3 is CASSEWGQGSNQPQHF. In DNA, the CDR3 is TGTGCCAGCAGTGAGTGGGGGCAGGGTAGCAATCAGCCCCAGCATTTT.